This is a list of T cell receptor beta chains from one sample in a study of T cells in Graves' hyperthyroidism and ophthalmopathy. TCRdb re-called the multiplex PCR reads with MiXCR, one entry per CDR3 protein. This table has about 420,000 distinct CDR3 sequences, approximately 14% appearing once. The sequencing sample was made of blood. All receptors derive from a woman under 30 with Graves' hyperthyroidism. Each CDR3 is given with its conserved first and last residue. A D gene is named only where the DNA matches it firmly. A clone size is listed for some rows: how often the clone was seen (once, few, many), or a class if it is expanded.

>-|few|TRBV20-1|TRBJ2-2
TGCAGTGCTAGACCAAGACAGAACCGCCCCGGGGAGCTGTTTTTT
CSARPRQNRPGELFF
>TRBD2|-|TRBV30|TRBJ2-2
TGTGCCTGGAGTGTACTAGCGGGAGACGCCGGGGAGCTGTTTTTT
CAWSVLAGDAGELFF
>TRBD1|-|TRBV7-9|TRBJ2-7
TGTGCCAGCAGCTTAGTAGGGACAGGGTCTCACGAGCAGTACTTC
CASSLVGTGSHEQYF
>-|many|TRBV7-2|TRBJ2-7
TGTGCCAGCAGCTTAGCCCCGAAATCCTACGAGCAGTACTTC
CASSLAPKSYEQYF
>TRBD2|many|TRBV20-1|TRBJ2-5
TGCAGTGCAGATGGACTAGCGGTCCAAGAGACCCAGTACTTC
CSADGLAVQETQYF
>-|few|TRBV15|TRBJ1-2
TGTGCCACCAGCAGACTAACCCCTGGGGGGAACGGCTACACCTTC
CATSRLTPGGNGYTF
>-|many|TRBV7-2|TRBJ2-2
TGTGCCAGCAGCTTACTGGGGGATAGCGGCGGGGAGCTGTTTTTT
CASSLLGDSGGELFF
>TRBD1|few|TRBV4-1|TRBJ1-2
TGCGCCAGCAGCCTTCGACAGGGGGCGGGTGGCTATGGCTACACCTTC
CASSLRQGAGGYGYTF
>-|many|TRBV20-1|TRBJ2-5
TGCAGTGCTAGGTACCGGGCCGCCCAAGAGACCCAGTACTTC
CSARYRAAQETQYF
>-|many|TRBV10-3|TRBJ2-7
TGTGCCATCAGACAGGGTAGCTCCTACGAGCAGTACTTC
CAIRQGSSYEQYF
>-|many|TRBV5-1|TRBJ2-7
TGCGCCAGCAGCTCGGGTGACGGGGCCGCGCGTGGCGAGCAGTACTTC
CASSSGDGAARGEQYF
>TRBD1|many|TRBV7-2|TRBJ1-1
TGTGCCAGCAGCTCGAGGACAGGTCTGAACACTGAAGCTTTCTTT
CASSSRTGLNTEAFF
>TRBD1|few|TRBV6-1|TRBJ1-2
TGTGCCAGCACCCAGACAGGGTCGAACTATGGCTACACCTTC
CASTQTGSNYGYTF
>-|few|TRBV4-2|TRBJ1-1
TGTGCCAGCAGCCAAGAAGCGGCTGAAGCTTTCTTT
CASSQEAAEAFF
>TRBD2|many|TRBV5-1|TRBJ2-7
TGCGCCAGCAGCTTGGATGGGACTAGCGTCTACGAGCAGTACTTC
CASSLDGTSVYEQYF
>-|few|TRBV27|TRBJ1-5
TGTGCCAGCAGTGCAGGAATATATAGCAATCAGCCCCAGCATTTT
CASSAGIYSNQPQHF
>TRBD2|-|TRBV7-2|TRBJ2-5
TGTGCCAGCAGCTTACGACTAGCGGGAGGGGGGTTCCAAGAGACCCAGTACTTC
CASSLRLAGGGFQETQYF
>-|many|TRBV3-1|TRBJ1-1
TGTGCCAGCAGCCATAGAACTGAGAACACTGAAGCTTTCTTT
CASSHRTENTEAFF
>-|many|TRBV7-6|TRBJ2-7
TGTGCCAGCAGCCCACGGCGACGCGGCGAGCAGTACTTC
CASSPRRRGEQYF
>-|-|TRBV6-1|TRBJ2-7
TGTGCCGGAGGACAGAAAAGGGCCTCCGAGCAGTACTTC
CAGGQKRASEQYF
>-|many|TRBV6-2/TRBV6-3|TRBJ1-1
TGTGCCAGCAGTTTTGGTGGCGGCCTGGCTTTCTTT
CASSFGGGLAFF
>TRBD2|many|TRBV7-3|TRBJ2-7
TGTGCCAGCAGCCCAACTAGCGGGAGCGGCGAGCAGTACTTC
CASSPTSGSGEQYF
>TRBD1|many|TRBV28|TRBJ1-4
TGTGCCAGCACCTTGCAGGGGGTTTCTAATGAAAAACTGTTTTTT
CASTLQGVSNEKLFF
>TRBD1|few|TRBV27|TRBJ2-2
TGTGCCAGCAGTTTATTAGGGGGCTCCACCGGGGAGCTGTTTTTT
CASSLLGGSTGELFF
>-|-|TRBV18|TRBJ2-7
TGTGCCGGACGAGCGGACCCGTCCTACGAGCAGTACTTC
CAGRADPSYEQYF
>-|many|TRBV14|TRBJ2-1
TGTGCCAGCGGTGGGACGCTCTACAATGAGCAGTTCTTC
CASGGTLYNEQFF
>TRBD1|-|TRBV5-6|TRBJ1-4
TGTGCCAGCAGCCCGGGGACAGATAATGAAAAACTGTTTTTT
CASSPGTDNEKLFF
>TRBD2|-|TRBV20-1|TRBJ2-2
TGCAGTGCTAGAGATCCGAGCGGGAGGGCCGCCGGGGAGCTGTTTTTT
CSARDPSGRAAGELFF
>-|many|TRBV28|TRBJ2-5
TGTGCCAGCTGCCCTTCGGGGGGCACCGAGACCCAGTACTTC
CASCPSGGTETQYF
>TRBD1|many|TRBV6-2/TRBV6-3|TRBJ1-5
TGTGCCAGCAGTCCCGTACAGGGGGCCAACAATCAGCCCCAGCATTTT
CASSPVQGANNQPQHF
>TRBD1|many|TRBV27|TRBJ1-5
TGTGCCAGCAGTTTAAGGGGGCTTGGCAATCAGCCCCAGCATTTT
CASSLRGLGNQPQHF
>-|few|TRBV27|TRBJ2-1
TGTGCCAGCAGTTTCCGACCAAACAATGAGCAGTTCTTC
CASSFRPNNEQFF
>-|-|TRBV2|TRBJ2-5
TGTGCCAGCAGGATGGGCAGGGTGGGAGAGACCCAGTACTTC
CASRMGRVGETQYF
>-|many|TRBV27|TRBJ1-2
TGTGCCAGCAGTTTCGAGGGGAACTATGGCTACACCTTC
CASSFEGNYGYTF
>-|many|TRBV5-8|TRBJ2-3
TGTGCCAGCAGCTCTATGACAGGTCGGACAGATACGCAGTATTTT
CASSSMTGRTDTQYF
>TRBD1|many|TRBV28|TRBJ1-3
TGTGCCAGCAGTTTACCTCGGGACAGGGTCCTTTTGGCTCCTGGAAACACCATATATTTT
CASSLPRDRVLLAPGNTIYF
>-|many|TRBV10-3|TRBJ1-6
TGTGCCATCCGATCAGGCACTAGTTTCTCACCCCTCCACTTT
CAIRSGTSFSPLHF
>-|-|TRBV7-3|TRBJ2-3
TGTGCCAGCAGCTTTAGGGATACTGTTGATACGCAGTATTTT
CASSFRDTVDTQYF
>-|-|TRBV10-3|TRBJ2-7
TGTGCCACCAGGGGCACAGGGTTGTACGAGCAGTACTTC
CATRGTGLYEQYF
>-|-|TRBV19|TRBJ2-2
TGTGCCAGCTGGGGGAGAATAAACGCCGGGGAGCTGTTTTTT
CASWGRINAGELFF
>TRBD2|-|TRBV27|TRBJ2-3
TGTGCCAGCAGTTCGACTAGCGGGAGGGCCGAGTTTACAGATACGCAGTATTTT
CASSSTSGRAEFTDTQYF
>-|-|TRBV27|TRBJ2-1
TGTGCCAGTAGTCAGACCTGGGGTTACAATGAGCAGTTCTTC
CASSQTWGYNEQFF
>-|few|TRBV4-3|TRBJ2-2
TGCGCCAGCAGCCCAAATAACGGGGTCGGGGAGCTGTTTTTT
CASSPNNGVGELFF
>TRBD2|many|TRBV5-4|TRBJ2-5
TGTGCCAGCAGGTTAGCGGGAGGGCGAGAGACCCAGTACTTC
CASRLAGGRETQYF
>TRBD2|many|TRBV20-1|TRBJ2-7
TGCAGTGCTAGTCCGACTAGCGTTGGAGGAGAGCAGTACTTC
CSASPTSVGGEQYF
>-|few|TRBV29-1|TRBJ2-2
TGCAGCGTTGAAGATTCGGGCCAACCCGGGGAGCTGTTTTTT
CSVEDSGQPGELFF
>-|few|TRBV28|TRBJ1-2
TGTGCCAGCAGTTTCACAGGGATGGATGGCTACACCTTC
CASSFTGMDGYTF
>-|few|TRBV5-1|TRBJ2-5
TGCGCCAGCAGCACGGGACGTCAGCAAGAGACCCAGTACTTC
CASSTGRQQETQYF
>-|many|TRBV2|TRBJ1-2
TGTGCCAGCAGTGAAAGGCGGGTGGGGGCCTCAAGAGGATATGGCTACACCTTC
CASSERRVGASRGYGYTF
>TRBD2|many|TRBV9|TRBJ2-7
TGTGCCAGCAGCGCCAGGGGACTAGCGGACTACGAGCAGTACTTC
CASSARGLADYEQYF